These 13 T cell receptor beta chains originate from one sample sequenced in a study of Tregs in tolerant kidney transplant recipients. Clones were read by immunoSEQ multiplex PCR, and TCRdb kept only the in-frame ones, dropping some. The sample has 85,000 to 100,000 clones; approximately 93% are singletons. Sequencing used CD4+ T cells from blood, obtained before the transplant. The receptors originated from a human donor who received a combined kidney and bone marrow transplant.

This clone was seen just once. Other DNA sequences of this sample code for an identical CDR3. This sequence joins TRBV29-1 and TRBJ2-3, with D perhaps TRBD2 (6 bases). The CDR3 is 14 amino acids. Trimming pared 3 bases from V and 1 base from J, leaving 11 bases between. Germline V CDR1 and CDR2: SQVTM, ANQGSEA. As DNA, the CDR3 is TGCAGCGTTGAGGGGGGAAAGGGCACAGATACGCAGTATTTT. Its translation: CSVEGGKGTDTQYF.

The genes are TRBV7-9 and TRBJ1-2, with 10 bases aligning to TRBD1. CDR1 is SEHNR and CDR2 is FQNEAQ in the germline V gene (reference sequence). The CDR3 spans 14 residues. V was pared by 5 bases and J by 4 bases, with 4 bases of the junction left unmatched. CDR3 in DNA: TGTGCCAGCAGCGTGACAGGGGGCGGCTATGGCTACACCTTC. It yields the protein CASSVTGGGYGYTF.

This chain links TRBV5-4 with TRBJ2-2, with 7 bases matching TRBD2. This CDR3 contains 15 residues. Trimming at V came to 0 bases and at J to 4 bases, leaving 3 bases not matched to a gene. Germline values: CDR1 SGHNT, CDR2 YYREEE (reference sequence). CDR3 protein: CASSLGREVTGELFF. In nucleotides, the CDR3 is TGTGCCAGCAGCTTGGGACGGGAGGTCACCGGGGAGCTGTTTTTT.

This chain uses TRBV11-2 with TRBJ1-6; D not certain. The CDR3 runs 15 residues. Germline loops: CDR1 SGHAT, CDR2 FQNNGV. The V end was cut by 5 bases, the J end by 0 bases, with 8 bases between. The CDR3 coding sequence is TGTGCCAGCAGCGCCGCTAACTCCTATAATTCACCCCTCCACTTT. Its translation is CASSAANSYNSPLHF.

Worth noting for this clone: This specimen includes other DNA sequences encoding the same CDR3. The CDR3 reads CASSTRTGSNYGYTF. The CDR3 coding sequence is TGTGCCAGCAGCACCCGGACAGGGAGTAACTATGGCTACACCTTC. The chain combines TRBV7-2 with TRBJ1-2; TRBD1 matches 8 bases. The CDR3 sequence is 15 residues long. V was clipped by 5 bases and J by 1 base; unmatched bases: 6. The germline CDR1 and CDR2 sequences are SGHTA and FQGNSA. Looking up the rest from reference TRBV7-2 and TRBJ1-2 gives the full variable domain: GAGVSQSPSNKVTEKGKDVELRCDPISGHTALYWYRQSLGQGLEFLIYFQGNSAPDKSGLPSDRFSAERTGGSVSTLTIQRTQQEDSAVYLCASSTRTGSNYGYTFGSGTRLTVV.

This sequence joins TRBV23-1 and TRBJ2-7; 7 bases match TRBD2. TRBV23-1 is annotated as an ORF whose role is uncertain. V shed 8 bases, J shed 3 bases, and the junction held 10 bases outside the gene matches. The CDR3 consists of 14 residues. The CDR3 protein is CASRGVGINYEQYF. The CDR3 coding sequence is TGCGCCAGCCGGGGGGTTGGGATCAACTACGAGCAGTACTTC.

This chain's CDR3 is CASSLRSGGTEAFF. Written as DNA, the CDR3 is TGTGCCAGCAGCTTACGGTCGGGGGGCACTGAAGCTTTCTTT. This chain joins TRBV11-3 and TRBJ1-1, with D possibly matching TRBD1 (5 bases). This CDR3 is 14 amino acids long. The V end lost 2 bases, the J end lost 4 bases, and 11 bases lay between the germline ends. Germline CDR1 and CDR2: SGHNT and YENEEA.

The table lists this clone with a count of one. The chain uses TRBV2 and TRBJ1-5; 7 bases line up with TRBD1. This CDR3 has 16 amino acids. Germline V gene sequence: CDR1 SNHLY, CDR2 FYNNEI. The V and J ends lost 7 bases and 4 bases, in that order; junction bases with no gene match: 13. The CDR3 sequence is CASNSAEGARNQPQHF. The CDR3 coding sequence is TGTGCCAGCAACTCGGCGGAGGGGGCTAGGAATCAGCCCCAGCATTTT.

V usage is TRBV6-6 and J usage is TRBJ2-7, with TRBD1 matching over 8 bases. Per the germline V gene, CDR1 is MNHNY and CDR2 is SVGAGI (reference sequence). Trimming at V came to 2 bases and at J to 1 base, leaving 4 bases not matched to a gene. The CDR3 is made up of 15 amino acids. The CDR3 protein is CASSYGQGASYEQYF. In DNA form, the CDR3 reads TGTGCCAGCAGTTACGGCCAGGGGGCGTCCTACGAGCAGTACTTC.

The chain joins TRBV2 to TRBJ1-1, with D perhaps matching TRBD1 (5 bases). V dropped 11 bases and J dropped 1 base, with 11 bases sitting between them. The CDR3 contains 12 residues. Per germline, CDR1 SNHLY and CDR2 FYNNEI. The CDR3 region is CAWGGKNTEAFF. DNA of the CDR3: TGTGCCTGGGGGGGGAAGAACACTGAAGCTTTCTTT.

This sequence joins TRBV7-2 and TRBJ2-7, with D perhaps matching TRBD2 (5 bases). Germline loops: CDR1 SGHTA, CDR2 FQGNSA. The CDR3 consists of 15 residues. V lost 2 bases, J lost 1 base, and 12 bases lay in between. CDR3 loop: CASSLPPGSSYEQYF. The CDR3 bases are TGTGCCAGCAGCTTACCGCCGGGGTCATCCTACGAGCAGTACTTC.

The chain couples TRBV27 to TRBJ1-1, with 7 bases that match TRBD1. Germline V gives CDR1 MNHEY, CDR2 SMNVEV (reference sequence). The CDR3 covers 17 residues. Trimming at V came to 4 bases and at J to 4 bases, leaving 15 bases not matched to a gene. The CDR3 protein is CASSSTGYHSGPTEAFF. CDR3 nucleotides: TGTGCCAGCAGTTCGACAGGGTACCACTCTGGACCCACTGAAGCTTTCTTT.

This chain connects TRBV5-1 to TRBJ2-7; 7 positions agree with TRBD1. V dropped 2 bases and J dropped 4; count of bases not matched to a gene: 9. There are 15 residues in the CDR3. Germline CDR1 and CDR2: SGHRS and YFSETQ. DNA of the CDR3: TGCGCCAGCAGCTTTGACAGGGTAAGGACTTACGAGCAGTACTTC. It specifies CASSFDRVRTYEQYF.